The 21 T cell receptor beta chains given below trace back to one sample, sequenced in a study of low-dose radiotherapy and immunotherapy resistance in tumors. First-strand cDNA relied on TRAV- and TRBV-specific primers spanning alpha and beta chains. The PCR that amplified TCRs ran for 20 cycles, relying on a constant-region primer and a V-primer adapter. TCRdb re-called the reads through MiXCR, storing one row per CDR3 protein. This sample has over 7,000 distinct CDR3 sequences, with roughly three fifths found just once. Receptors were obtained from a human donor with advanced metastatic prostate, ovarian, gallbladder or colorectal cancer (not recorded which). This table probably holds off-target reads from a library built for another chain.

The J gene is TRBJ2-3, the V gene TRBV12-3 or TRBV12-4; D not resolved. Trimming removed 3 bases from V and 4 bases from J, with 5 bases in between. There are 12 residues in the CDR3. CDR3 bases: TGTGCCAGCAGTTTTAGTTCAGATACGCAGTATTTT. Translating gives CASSFSSDTQYF.

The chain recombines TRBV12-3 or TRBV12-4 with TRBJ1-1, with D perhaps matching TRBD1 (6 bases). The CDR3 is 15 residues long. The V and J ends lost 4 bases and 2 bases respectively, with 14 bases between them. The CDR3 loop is CASSSGAGQNTEAFF. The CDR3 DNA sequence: TGTGCCAGCAGTTCAGGGGCGGGCCAAAACACTGAAGCTTTCTTT.

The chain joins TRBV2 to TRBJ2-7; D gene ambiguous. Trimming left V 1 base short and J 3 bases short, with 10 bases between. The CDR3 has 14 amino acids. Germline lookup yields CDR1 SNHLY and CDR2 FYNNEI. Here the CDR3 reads CASSEVTKGYEQYF. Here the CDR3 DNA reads TGTGCCAGCAGTGAAGTGACCAAGGGCTACGAGCAGTACTTC.

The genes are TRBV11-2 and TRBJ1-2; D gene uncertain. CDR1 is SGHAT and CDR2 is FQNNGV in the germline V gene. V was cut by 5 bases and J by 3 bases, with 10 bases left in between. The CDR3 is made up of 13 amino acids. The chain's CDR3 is CASSPRIYYGYTF. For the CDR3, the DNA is TGTGCCAGCAGCCCCCGAATTTACTATGGCTACACCTTC.

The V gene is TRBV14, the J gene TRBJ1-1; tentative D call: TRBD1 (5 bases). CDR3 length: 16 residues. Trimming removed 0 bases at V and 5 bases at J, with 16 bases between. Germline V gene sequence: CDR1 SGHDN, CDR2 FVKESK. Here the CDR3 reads CASSQDLGLVYTEAFF. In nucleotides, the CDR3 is TGTGCCAGCAGCCAAGATTTGGGGCTTGTGTATACTGAAGCTTTCTTT.

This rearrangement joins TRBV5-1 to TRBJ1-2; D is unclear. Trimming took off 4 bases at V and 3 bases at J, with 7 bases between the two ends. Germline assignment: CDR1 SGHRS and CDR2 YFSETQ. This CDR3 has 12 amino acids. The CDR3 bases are TGCGCCAGCAGCCAGACTGACTATGGCTACACCTTC. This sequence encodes CASSQTDYGYTF.

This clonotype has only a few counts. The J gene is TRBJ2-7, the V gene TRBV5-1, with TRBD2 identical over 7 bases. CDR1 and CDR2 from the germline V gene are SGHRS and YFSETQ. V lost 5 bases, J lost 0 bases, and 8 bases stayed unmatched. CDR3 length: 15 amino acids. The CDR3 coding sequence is TGCGCCAGCAGAGGGCTCGGGGGGACCTCCTACGAGCAGTACTTC. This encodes CASRGLGGTSYEQYF.

The CDR3 nucleotides are TGCAGCGTATTACAGCAGGGGAAGTCCGGGGAGCTGTTTTTT. Protein product: CSVLQQGKSGELFF. The V call is TRBV29-1, the J call TRBJ2-2; TRBD1 might be the D (6 bases). Germline assignment: CDR1 SQVTM and CDR2 ANQGSEA. The CDR3 sequence is 14 residues long. V was clipped by 6 bases and J by 6 bases, with 17 bases between them.

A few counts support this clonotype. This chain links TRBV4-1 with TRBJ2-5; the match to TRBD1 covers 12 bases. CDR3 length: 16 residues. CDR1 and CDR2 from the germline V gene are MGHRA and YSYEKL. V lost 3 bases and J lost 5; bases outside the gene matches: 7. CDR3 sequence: CASSHTGTGGQETQYF. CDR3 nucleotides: TGCGCCAGCAGCCATACCGGGACAGGGGGCCAGGAGACCCAGTACTTC.

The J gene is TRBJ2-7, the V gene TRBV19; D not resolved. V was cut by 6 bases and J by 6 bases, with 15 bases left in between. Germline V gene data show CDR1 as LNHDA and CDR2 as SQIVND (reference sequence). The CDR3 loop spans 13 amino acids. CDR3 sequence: CASSPAVIGEQYF. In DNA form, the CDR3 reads TGTGCCAGTAGCCCGGCAGTTATCGGCGAGCAGTACTTC.

The DNA of the CDR3 is TGCAGCGTTGGATGGGGTGGGAACGAGCAGTACTTC. Translated, it gives CSVGWGGNEQYF. This chain connects TRBV29-1 to TRBJ2-7; D unclear. The CDR3 has 12 residues. Between the trimmed V and J ends, which lost 4 bases and 5 bases, there was a span of 12 bases. Germline CDR1 reads SQVTM; CDR2 reads ANQGSEA.

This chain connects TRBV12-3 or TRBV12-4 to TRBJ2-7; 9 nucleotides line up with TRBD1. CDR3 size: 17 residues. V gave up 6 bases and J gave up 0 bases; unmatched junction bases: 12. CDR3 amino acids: CASSNGDRAFSSYEQYF. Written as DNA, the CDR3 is TGTGCCAGCAGCAACGGGGACAGGGCGTTTAGCTCCTACGAGCAGTACTTC.

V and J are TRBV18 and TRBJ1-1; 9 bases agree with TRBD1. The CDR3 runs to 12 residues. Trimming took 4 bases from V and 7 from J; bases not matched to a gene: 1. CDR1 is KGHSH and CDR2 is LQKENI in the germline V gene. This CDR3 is CASSRDRVEAFF. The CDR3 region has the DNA TGTGCCAGCTCACGGGACAGGGTTGAAGCTTTCTTT. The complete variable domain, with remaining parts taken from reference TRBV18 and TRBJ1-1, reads NAGVMQNPRHLVRRRGQEARLRCSPMKGHSHVYWYRQLPEEGLKFMVYLQKENIIDESGMPKERFSAEFPKEGPSILRIQQVVRGDSAAYFCASSRDRVEAFFGQGTRLTVV.

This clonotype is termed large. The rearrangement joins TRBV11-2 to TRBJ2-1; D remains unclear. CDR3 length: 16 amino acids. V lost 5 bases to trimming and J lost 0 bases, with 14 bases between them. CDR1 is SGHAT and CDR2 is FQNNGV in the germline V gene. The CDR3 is CASSAEVTYSYNEQFF. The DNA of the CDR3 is TGTGCCAGCAGCGCCGAGGTCACCTACTCCTACAATGAGCAGTTCTTC.

CDR3 in DNA: TGCGCCAGCAGCCCCGGGCCGACGAGTATCGAGACCCAGTACTTC. Translation gives CASSPGPTSIETQYF. The J gene is TRBJ2-5, the V gene TRBV4-3; D is undetermined. CDR1 is LGHNA and CDR2 is YSLEER in the germline V gene. V shed 4 bases and J shed 5 bases, with 17 bases lying between them. The CDR3 length is 15 residues.

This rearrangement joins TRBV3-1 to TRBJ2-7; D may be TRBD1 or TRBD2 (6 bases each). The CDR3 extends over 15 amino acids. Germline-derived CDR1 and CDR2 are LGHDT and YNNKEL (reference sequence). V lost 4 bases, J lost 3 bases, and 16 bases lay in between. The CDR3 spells CASSPGVGGGYEQYF. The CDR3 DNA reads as TGTGCCAGCAGCCCAGGGGTGGGGGGCGGCTACGAGCAGTACTTC.

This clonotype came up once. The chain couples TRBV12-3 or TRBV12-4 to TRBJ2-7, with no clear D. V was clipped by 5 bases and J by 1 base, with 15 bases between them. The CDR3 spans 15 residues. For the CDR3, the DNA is TGTGCCAGCAGTCCCACCCAGGTGAGGTCCTACGAGCAGTACTTC. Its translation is CASSPTQVRSYEQYF.

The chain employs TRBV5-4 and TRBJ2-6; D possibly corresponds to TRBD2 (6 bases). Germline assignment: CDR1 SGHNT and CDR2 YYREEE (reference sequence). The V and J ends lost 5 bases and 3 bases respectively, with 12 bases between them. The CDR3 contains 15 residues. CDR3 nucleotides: TGTGCCAGCAGGGAGGGACCAGATGGGGCCAACGTCCTGACTTTC. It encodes CASREGPDGANVLTF. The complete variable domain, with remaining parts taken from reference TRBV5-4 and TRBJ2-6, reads ETGVTQSPTHLIKTRGQQVTLRCSSQSGHNTVSWYQQALGQGPQFIFQYYREEENGRGNFPPRFSGLQFPNYSSELNVNALELDDSALYLCASREGPDGANVLTFGAGSRLTVL.

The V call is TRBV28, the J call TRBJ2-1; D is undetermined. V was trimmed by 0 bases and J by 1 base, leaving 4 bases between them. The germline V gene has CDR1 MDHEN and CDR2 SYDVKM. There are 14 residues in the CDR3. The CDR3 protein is CASSLWGSYNEQFF. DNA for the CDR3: TGTGCCAGCAGTTTATGGGGGTCCTACAATGAGCAGTTCTTC.

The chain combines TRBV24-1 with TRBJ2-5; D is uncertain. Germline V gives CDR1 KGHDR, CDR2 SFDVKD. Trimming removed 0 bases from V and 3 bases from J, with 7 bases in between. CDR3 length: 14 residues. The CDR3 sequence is CATSDLDHEETQYF. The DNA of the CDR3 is TGTGCCACCAGTGATTTGGATCACGAAGAGACCCAGTACTTC.

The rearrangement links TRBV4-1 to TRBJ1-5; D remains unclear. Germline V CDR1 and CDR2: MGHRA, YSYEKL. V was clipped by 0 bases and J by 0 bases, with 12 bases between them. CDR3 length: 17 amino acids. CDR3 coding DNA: TGCGCCAGCAGCCAAGATGGGTCAGGACTTAGCAATCAGCCCCAGCATTTT. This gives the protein CASSQDGSGLSNQPQHF.